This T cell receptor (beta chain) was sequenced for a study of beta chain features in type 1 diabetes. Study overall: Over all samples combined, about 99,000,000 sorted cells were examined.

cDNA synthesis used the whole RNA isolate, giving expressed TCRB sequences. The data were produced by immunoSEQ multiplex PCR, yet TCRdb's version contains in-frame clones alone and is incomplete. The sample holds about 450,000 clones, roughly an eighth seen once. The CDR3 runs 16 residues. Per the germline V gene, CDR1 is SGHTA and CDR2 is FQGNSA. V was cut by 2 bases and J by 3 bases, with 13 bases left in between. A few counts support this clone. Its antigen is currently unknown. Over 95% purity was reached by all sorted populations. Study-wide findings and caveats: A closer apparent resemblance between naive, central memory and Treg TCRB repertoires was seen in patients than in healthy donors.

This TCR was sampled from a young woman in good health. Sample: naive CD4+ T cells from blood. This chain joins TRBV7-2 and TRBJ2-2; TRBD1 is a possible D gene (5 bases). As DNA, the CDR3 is TGTGCCAGCAGCTTATTAGGGGCTAGGGACACCGGGGAGCTGTTTTTT. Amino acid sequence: CASSLLGARDTGELFF. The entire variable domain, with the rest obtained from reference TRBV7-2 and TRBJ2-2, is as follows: GAGVSQSPSNKVTEKGKDVELRCDPISGHTALYWYRQSLGQGLEFLIYFQGNSAPDKSGLPSDRFSAERTGGSVSTLTIQRTQQEDSAVYLCASSLLGARDTGELFFGEGSRLTVL.